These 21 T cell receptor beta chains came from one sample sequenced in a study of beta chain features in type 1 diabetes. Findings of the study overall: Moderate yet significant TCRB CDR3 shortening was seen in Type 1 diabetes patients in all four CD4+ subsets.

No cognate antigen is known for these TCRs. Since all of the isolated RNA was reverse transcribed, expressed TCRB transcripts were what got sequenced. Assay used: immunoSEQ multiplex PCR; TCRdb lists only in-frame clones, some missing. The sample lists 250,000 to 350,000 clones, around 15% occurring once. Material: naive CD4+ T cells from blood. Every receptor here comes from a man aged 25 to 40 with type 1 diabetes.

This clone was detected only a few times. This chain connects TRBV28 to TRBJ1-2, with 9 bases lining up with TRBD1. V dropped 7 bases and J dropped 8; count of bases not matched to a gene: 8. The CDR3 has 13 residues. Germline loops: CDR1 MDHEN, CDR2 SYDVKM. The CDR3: CASTGGQGRGYTF. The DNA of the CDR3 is TGTGCCAGCACCGGGGGACAGGGTCGCGGCTACACCTTC.

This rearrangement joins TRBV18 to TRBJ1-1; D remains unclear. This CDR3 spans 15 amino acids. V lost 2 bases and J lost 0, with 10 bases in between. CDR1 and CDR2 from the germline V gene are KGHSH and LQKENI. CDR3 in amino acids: CASSPSPDMNTEAFF. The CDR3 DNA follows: TGTGCCAGCTCACCATCCCCAGATATGAACACTGAAGCTTTCTTT.

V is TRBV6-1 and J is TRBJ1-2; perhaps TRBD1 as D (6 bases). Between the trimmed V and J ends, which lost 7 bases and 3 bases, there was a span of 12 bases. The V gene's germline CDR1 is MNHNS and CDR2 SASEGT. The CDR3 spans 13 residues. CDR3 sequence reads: CASIGGVDYGYTF. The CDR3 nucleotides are TGTGCCAGCATAGGGGGGGTGGACTATGGCTACACCTTC.

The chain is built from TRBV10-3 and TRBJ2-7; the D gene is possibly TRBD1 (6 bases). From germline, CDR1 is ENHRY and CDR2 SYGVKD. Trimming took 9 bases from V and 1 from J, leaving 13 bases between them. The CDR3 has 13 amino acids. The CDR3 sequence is CAISGAASYEQYF. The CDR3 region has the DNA TGTGCCATTTCAGGGGCTGCTTCCTACGAGCAGTACTTC.

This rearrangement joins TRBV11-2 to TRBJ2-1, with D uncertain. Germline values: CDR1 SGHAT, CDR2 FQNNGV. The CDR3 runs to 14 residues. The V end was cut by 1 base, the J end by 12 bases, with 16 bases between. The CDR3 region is CASSLGSAPHGQFF. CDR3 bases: TGTGCCAGCAGCTTAGGCAGTGCCCCGCATGGGCAGTTCTTC.

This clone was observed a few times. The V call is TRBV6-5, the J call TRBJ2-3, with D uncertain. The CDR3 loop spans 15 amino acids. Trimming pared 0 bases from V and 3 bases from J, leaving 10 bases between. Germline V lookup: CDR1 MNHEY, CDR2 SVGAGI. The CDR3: CASSYSQFGTDTQYF. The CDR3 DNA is TGTGCCAGCAGTTACTCCCAGTTCGGGACAGATACGCAGTATTTT.

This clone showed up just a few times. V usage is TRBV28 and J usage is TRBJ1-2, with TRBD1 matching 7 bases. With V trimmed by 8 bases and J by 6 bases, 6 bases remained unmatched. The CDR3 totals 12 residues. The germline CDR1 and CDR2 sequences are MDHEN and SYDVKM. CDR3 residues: CASEETGNGYTF. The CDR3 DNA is TGTGCCAGCGAAGAGACAGGGAATGGCTACACCTTC.

The CDR3 here is CASSLEGGRTEAFF. CDR3 in DNA: TGTGCCAGCAGCTTAGAAGGGGGTAGGACTGAAGCTTTCTTT. The chain recombines TRBV28 with TRBJ1-1, with D perhaps TRBD1 (6 bases). Between the trimmed V and J ends, which lost 6 bases and 5 bases, there was a span of 16 bases. In germline, CDR1 is MDHEN, CDR2 SYDVKM. The CDR3 length is 14 residues.

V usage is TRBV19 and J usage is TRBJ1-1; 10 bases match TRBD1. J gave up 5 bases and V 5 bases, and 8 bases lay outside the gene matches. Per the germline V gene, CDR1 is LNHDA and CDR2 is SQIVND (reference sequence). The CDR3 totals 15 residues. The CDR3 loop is CASSDPTGGKTEAFF. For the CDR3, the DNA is TGTGCCAGTAGTGATCCGACAGGGGGCAAGACTGAAGCTTTCTTT.

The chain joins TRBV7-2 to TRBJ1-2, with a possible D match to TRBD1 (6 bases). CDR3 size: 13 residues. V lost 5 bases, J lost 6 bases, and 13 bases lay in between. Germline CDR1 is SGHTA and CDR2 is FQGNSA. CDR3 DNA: TGTGCCAGCAGCCTCACAGGGATGAATGGCTACACCTTC. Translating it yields CASSLTGMNGYTF.

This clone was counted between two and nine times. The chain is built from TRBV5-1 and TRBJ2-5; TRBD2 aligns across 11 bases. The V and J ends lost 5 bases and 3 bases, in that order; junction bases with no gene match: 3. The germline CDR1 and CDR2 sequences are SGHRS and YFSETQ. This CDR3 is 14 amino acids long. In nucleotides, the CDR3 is TGCGCCAGCAGGACACTAGCGGGAGAAGAGACCCAGTACTTC. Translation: CASRTLAGEETQYF.

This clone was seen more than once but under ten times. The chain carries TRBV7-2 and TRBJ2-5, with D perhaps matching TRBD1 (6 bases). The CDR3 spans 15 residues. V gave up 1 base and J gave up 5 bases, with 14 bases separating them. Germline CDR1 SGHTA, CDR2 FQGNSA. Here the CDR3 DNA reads TGTGCCAGCAGCTTAGTCGTGGGGGCCGGGGAGACCCAGTACTTC. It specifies CASSLVVGAGETQYF.

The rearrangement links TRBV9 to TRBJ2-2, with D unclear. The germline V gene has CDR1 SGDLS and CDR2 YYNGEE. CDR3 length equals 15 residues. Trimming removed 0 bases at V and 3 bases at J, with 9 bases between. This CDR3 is CASSVAKTYTGELFF. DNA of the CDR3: TGTGCCAGCAGCGTAGCTAAGACTTACACCGGGGAGCTGTTTTTT.

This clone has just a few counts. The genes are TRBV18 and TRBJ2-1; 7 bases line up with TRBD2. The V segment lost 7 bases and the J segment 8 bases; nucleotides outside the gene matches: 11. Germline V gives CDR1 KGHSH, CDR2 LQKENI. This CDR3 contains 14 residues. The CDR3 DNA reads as TGTGCCAGCTGGGAGGGGACTCGCCTGCATGAGCAGTTCTTC. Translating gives CASWEGTRLHEQFF.

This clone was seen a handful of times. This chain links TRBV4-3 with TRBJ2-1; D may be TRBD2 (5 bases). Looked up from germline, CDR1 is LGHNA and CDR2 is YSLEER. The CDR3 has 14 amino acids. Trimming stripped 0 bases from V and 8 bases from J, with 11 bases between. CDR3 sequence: CASSQERASDEQFF. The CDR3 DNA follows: TGCGCCAGCAGCCAAGAGCGGGCTTCGGATGAGCAGTTCTTC.

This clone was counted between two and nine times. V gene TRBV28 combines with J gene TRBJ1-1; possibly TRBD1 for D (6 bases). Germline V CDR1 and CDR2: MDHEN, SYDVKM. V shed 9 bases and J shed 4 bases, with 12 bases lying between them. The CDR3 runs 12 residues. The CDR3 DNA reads TGTGCCAGTGTAGTAGGGGGCACTGAAGCTTTCTTT. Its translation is CASVVGGTEAFF.

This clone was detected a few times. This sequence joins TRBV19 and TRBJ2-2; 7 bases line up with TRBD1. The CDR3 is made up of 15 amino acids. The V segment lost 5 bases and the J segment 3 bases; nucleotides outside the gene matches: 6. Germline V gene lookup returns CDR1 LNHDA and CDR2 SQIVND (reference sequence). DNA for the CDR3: TGTGCCAGTAGTTTGGTACAGGGGTACACCGGGGAGCTGTTTTTT. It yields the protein CASSLVQGYTGELFF.

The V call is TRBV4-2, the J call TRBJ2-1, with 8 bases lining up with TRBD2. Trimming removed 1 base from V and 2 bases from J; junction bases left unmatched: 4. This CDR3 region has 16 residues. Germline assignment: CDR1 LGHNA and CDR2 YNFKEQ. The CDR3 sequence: CASSQGSGSTYNEQFF. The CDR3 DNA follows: TGTGCCAGCAGCCAAGGAAGCGGGAGTACCTACAATGAGCAGTTCTTC.

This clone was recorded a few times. The CDR3 region has the DNA TGTGCCAGCAGCACCTACAGGAGCCAAGAGACCCAGTACTTC. It encodes CASSTYRSQETQYF. The V and J genes are TRBV7-2 and TRBJ2-5, with a possible D match to TRBD1 (5 bases). Per the germline V gene, CDR1 is SGHTA and CDR2 is FQGNSA. The CDR3 sequence is 14 residues long. V was pared by 5 bases and J by 1 base, with 11 bases between. The full variable domain, completed using reference TRBV7-2 and TRBJ2-5, is GAGVSQSPSNKVTEKGKDVELRCDPISGHTALYWYRQSLGQGLEFLIYFQGNSAPDKSGLPSDRFSAERTGGSVSTLTIQRTQQEDSAVYLCASSTYRSQETQYFGPGTRLLVL.

The CDR3 nucleotides are TGTGCCAGCAGAGGGACAGGCCAGCCCCAGCATTTT. Translated, it gives CASRGTGQPQHF. The chain couples TRBV2 to TRBJ1-5; 8 bases are shared with TRBD1. The germline gives CDR1 SNHLY, CDR2 FYNNEI. V was clipped by 6 bases and J by 7 bases; unmatched bases: 2. This CDR3 contains 12 residues.

CDR3 sequence: CASSLGGSGETQYF. CDR3 in DNA: TGTGCCAGCAGCTTAGGCGGGAGCGGCGAGACCCAGTACTTC. This chain links TRBV11-2 with TRBJ2-5; the match to TRBD2 covers 7 bases. Germline CDR1 reads SGHAT; CDR2 reads FQNNGV. The CDR3 loop spans 14 amino acids. Losses at the gene ends were 1 base for V and 5 bases for J; bases not matched to a gene: 4.